These T cell receptor beta chains were read from a single sample in a study of cytomegalovirus exposure and HLA in healthy donors. Data came from immunoSEQ multiplex PCR; TCRdb stores just in-frame clones and leaves some out. The data show under 200,000 clones, roughly 79% seen once. Specimen: PBMCs. The receptor source for this set is a middle-aged man in good health and CMV-seronegative. CDR3s leave out the opening cysteine and the closing phenylalanine or tryptophan. Fields, in order: V gene, clone size, CDR3 protein. Size values are once, few and many counts, or a class for expanded clones, and some rows have none.

TRBV29-1,-,SGGSSYNEQF
TRBV5-1,few,ASGKGQGASGANVLT
TRBV7-9,-,SSSFEGPYEQY
TRBV7-9,-,ASSYDTGFSSPLH
TRBV25-1,-,ASSEGLARPPNTGELF
TRBV19,few,ASWGVYGYT
TRBV5-1,-,ASSLEAGDGETQY
TRBV7-2,-,ASSRRTGPDYGYT
TRBV28,-,ASRHTPGTRSGELF
TRBV6-4,few,ASSDSNQGLSRGYT
TRBV5-1,few,ASSLKPEVNTGELF
TRBV6-1,-,ASSEGTAGEKLF
TRBV4-1,-,ASSPRLAGTGELF
TRBV21-1,-,ASSRGPGDTEAF
TRBV11-3,-,ASSLVGGRANNEQF
TRBV4-2,-,ASSLSTTGDGNTEAF
TRBV7-3,-,ASSPSPVNTGELF
TRBV5-6,-,ASSYRDRGSETQY
TRBV7-9,-,ASRFTGGPTEAF
TRBV5-1,-,ASSPGWEETQY
TRBV11-2,-,ASSPGTVSNQPQH
TRBV28,-,ASSLNREDEQF
TRBV7-9,-,ASSRLNSGTERSYNEQF
TRBV19,-,ASATSGGAYEQY
TRBV5-1,-,ASSTGQGGETQY
TRBV9,-,ASSPTSGTYNEQF
TRBV10-3,few,AISAVERRYNEQF